A selection of T cell receptor beta chains follows, all from one sample in a study of blood T cell repertoires in COVID-19. TCRdb keeps only in-frame clones here, not all; method: immunoSEQ multiplex PCR. The sample lists approximately 220,000 clones; approximately 90% were seen once. Source material: PBMCs or T cells enriched from blood (not recorded which). All receptors come from a man aged 25 to 45 who had recovered from COVID-19. Each CDR3 is given with its conserved first and last residue. The order of the fields is J gene, clone size, D gene, V gene, CDR3 protein, CDR3 DNA. D genes are given only for firm matches. Clone size is given for some rows only: seen once, a few or many times, or a class if the clone is expanded.

j_call: TRBJ2-7; clone_size: once; d_call: .; v_call: TRBV28; cdr3_aa: CASSSPLEQGNYEQYF; cdr3_nt: TGTGCCAGCAGTTCCCCCCTCGAACAGGGTAACTACGAGCAGTACTTC
j_call: TRBJ1-5; clone_size: .; d_call: TRBD1; v_call: TRBV7-9; cdr3_aa: CASSLTTGTGGVQPQHF; cdr3_nt: TGTGCCAGCAGCTTAACAACCGGGACAGGGGGCGTCCAGCCCCAGCATTTT
j_call: TRBJ2-1; clone_size: .; d_call: .; v_call: TRBV19; cdr3_aa: CASSIGLGYNEQFF; cdr3_nt: TGTGCCAGTAGTATAGGACTAGGCTACAATGAGCAGTTCTTC
j_call: TRBJ2-7; clone_size: .; d_call: .; v_call: TRBV25-1; cdr3_aa: CASSEFEWSYEQYF; cdr3_nt: TGTGCCAGCAGTGAATTCGAGTGGTCCTACGAGCAGTACTTC
j_call: TRBJ1-2; clone_size: .; d_call: TRBD1; v_call: TRBV7-8; cdr3_aa: CASSFRTGANGYTF; cdr3_nt: TGTGCCAGCAGCTTCCGGACAGGGGCGAATGGCTACACCTTC
j_call: TRBJ1-4; clone_size: .; d_call: .; v_call: TRBV5-1; cdr3_aa: CASSLGGTGTEKLFF; cdr3_nt: TGCGCCAGCAGCTTGGGAGGGACTGGCACTGAAAAACTGTTTTTT
j_call: TRBJ1-3; clone_size: .; d_call: .; v_call: TRBV3-1/TRBV3-2; cdr3_aa: CASSPGQSSGNTIYF; cdr3_nt: TGTGCCAGCAGCCCTGGACAGTCCTCTGGAAACACCATATATTTT
j_call: TRBJ1-4; clone_size: .; d_call: .; v_call: TRBV6-5; cdr3_aa: CASSRGWANEKLFF; cdr3_nt: TGTGCCAGCAGTCGAGGATGGGCTAATGAAAAACTGTTTTTT
j_call: TRBJ1-2; clone_size: .; d_call: .; v_call: TRBV7-9; cdr3_aa: CASSLIRGADGYTF; cdr3_nt: TGTGCCAGCAGCTTAATACGGGGGGCGGATGGCTACACCTTC
j_call: TRBJ2-2; clone_size: .; d_call: .; v_call: TRBV10-1; cdr3_aa: CASTRDIPTGELFF; cdr3_nt: TGCGCCAGCACCCGGGACATCCCCACCGGGGAGCTGTTTTTT
j_call: TRBJ2-2; clone_size: .; d_call: TRBD1; v_call: TRBV10-1; cdr3_aa: CASSESPWTGDIGELFF; cdr3_nt: TGCGCCAGCAGTGAGTCCCCTTGGACAGGGGACATCGGGGAGCTGTTTTTT
j_call: TRBJ2-1; clone_size: .; d_call: TRBD2; v_call: TRBV9; cdr3_aa: CASTRTSTNNEQFF; cdr3_nt: TGTGCCAGTACCAGGACTAGCACGAACAATGAGCAGTTCTTC
j_call: TRBJ1-1; clone_size: .; d_call: .; v_call: TRBV18; cdr3_aa: CASSTDSNTEAFF; cdr3_nt: TGTGCCAGCTCGACCGACTCCAACACTGAAGCTTTCTTT
j_call: TRBJ2-1; clone_size: .; d_call: TRBD2; v_call: TRBV9; cdr3_aa: CASSAGLAENEQFF; cdr3_nt: TGTGCCAGCTCAGCCGGGCTAGCGGAGAATGAGCAGTTCTTC
j_call: TRBJ1-1; clone_size: .; d_call: .; v_call: TRBV4-3; cdr3_aa: CASSQVLGQLNTEAFF; cdr3_nt: TGCGCCAGCAGCCAAGTCCTTGGGCAGTTGAACACTGAAGCTTTCTTT
j_call: TRBJ1-3; clone_size: .; d_call: .; v_call: TRBV4-3; cdr3_aa: CASSQEVPGTGNTIYF; cdr3_nt: TGCGCCAGCAGCCAAGAGGTGCCGGGGACTGGAAACACCATATATTTT
j_call: TRBJ1-1; clone_size: .; d_call: .; v_call: TRBV5-1; cdr3_aa: CASSPRAGDTEAFF; cdr3_nt: TGCGCCAGCAGCCCTAGAGCGGGGGACACTGAAGCTTTCTTT
j_call: TRBJ1-4; clone_size: .; d_call: .; v_call: TRBV21-1; cdr3_aa: CASSKQGKPNEKLFF; cdr3_nt: TGTGCCAGCAGCAAACAGGGGAAGCCGAATGAAAAACTGTTTTTT
j_call: TRBJ1-6; clone_size: few; d_call: .; v_call: TRBV6-8; cdr3_aa: CASTQGVRGKRSSYNSPLHF; cdr3_nt: TGTGCCAGCACTCAAGGCGTCAGGGGCAAAAGGAGCTCCTATAATTCACCCCTCCACTTT
j_call: TRBJ2-5; clone_size: .; d_call: TRBD1; v_call: TRBV19; cdr3_aa: CASSMGQGGQETQYF; cdr3_nt: TGTGCCAGTAGTATGGGACAGGGTGGGCAAGAGACCCAGTACTTC
j_call: TRBJ2-2; clone_size: .; d_call: TRBD1; v_call: TRBV6-1; cdr3_aa: CASSAGQDANTGELFF; cdr3_nt: TGTGCCAGCAGTGCGGGACAGGATGCTAACACCGGGGAGCTGTTTTTT
j_call: TRBJ1-1; clone_size: .; d_call: .; v_call: TRBV6-5; cdr3_aa: CASSYPTRSNTEAFF; cdr3_nt: TGTGCCAGCAGTTACCCCACCCGTAGTAACACTGAAGCTTTCTTT
j_call: TRBJ2-2; clone_size: .; d_call: .; v_call: TRBV6-5; cdr3_aa: CASSSHQGNTGELFF; cdr3_nt: TGTGCCAGCAGCTCACATCAGGGGAACACCGGGGAGCTGTTTTTT
j_call: TRBJ1-5; clone_size: .; d_call: TRBD1; v_call: TRBV19; cdr3_aa: CASSNRQGPQPQHF; cdr3_nt: TGTGCCAGTAGTAATCGACAGGGCCCCCAGCCCCAGCATTTT
j_call: TRBJ2-3; clone_size: .; d_call: TRBD2; v_call: TRBV6-1; cdr3_aa: CASSELGGTRTDTQYF; cdr3_nt: TGTGCCAGCAGTGAATTGGGAGGGACCCGCACAGATACGCAGTATTTT
j_call: TRBJ2-1; clone_size: .; d_call: .; v_call: TRBV28; cdr3_aa: CASIPGAKQFF; cdr3_nt: TGTGCCAGCATACCGGGAGCTAAGCAGTTCTTC
j_call: TRBJ1-5; clone_size: .; d_call: TRBD1; v_call: TRBV27; cdr3_aa: CASKPIGTGYQPQHF; cdr3_nt: TGTGCCAGCAAGCCTATCGGGACAGGGTACCAGCCCCAGCATTTT
j_call: TRBJ2-7; clone_size: .; d_call: .; v_call: TRBV11-2; cdr3_aa: CASSFGGISYEQYF; cdr3_nt: TGTGCCAGCAGCTTCGGAGGGATCTCCTACGAGCAGTACTTC
j_call: TRBJ2-4; clone_size: once; d_call: TRBD1; v_call: TRBV19; cdr3_aa: CASSIDRGTVAKNIQYF; cdr3_nt: TGTGCCAGTAGTATAGATCGTGGGACAGTAGCCAAAAACATTCAGTACTTC
j_call: TRBJ1-4; clone_size: once; d_call: TRBD1; v_call: TRBV27; cdr3_aa: CASSKTGATNEKLFF; cdr3_nt: TGTGCCAGCAGTAAAACAGGGGCAACTAATGAAAAACTGTTTTTT
j_call: TRBJ2-7; clone_size: .; d_call: .; v_call: TRBV6-5; cdr3_aa: CASSYSWQGSYEQYF; cdr3_nt: TGTGCCAGCAGTTACTCCTGGCAGGGCTCCTACGAGCAGTACTTC
j_call: TRBJ2-7; clone_size: .; d_call: TRBD2; v_call: TRBV7-6; cdr3_aa: CASSSRTSGSYEQYF; cdr3_nt: TGTGCCAGCAGCTCCCGGACTAGCGGGAGTTACGAGCAGTACTTC
j_call: TRBJ1-1; clone_size: .; d_call: TRBD1; v_call: TRBV14; cdr3_aa: CASSRTGAEAFF; cdr3_nt: TGTGCCAGCAGCCGAACAGGGGCTGAAGCTTTCTTT
j_call: TRBJ1-2; clone_size: .; d_call: .; v_call: TRBV7-8; cdr3_aa: CASSRRVTYGYTF; cdr3_nt: TGTGCCAGCAGCCGGAGGGTTACCTATGGCTACACCTTC
j_call: TRBJ1-1; clone_size: .; d_call: TRBD1; v_call: TRBV5-5; cdr3_aa: CASSLGQGVAEAFF; cdr3_nt: TGTGCCAGCAGCTTAGGCCAGGGGGTCGCTGAAGCTTTCTTT
j_call: TRBJ1-1; clone_size: few; d_call: .; v_call: TRBV9; cdr3_aa: CASSGIQETEAFF; cdr3_nt: TGTGCCAGCAGCGGGATACAGGAAACTGAAGCTTTCTTT
j_call: TRBJ2-3; clone_size: .; d_call: TRBD2; v_call: TRBV28; cdr3_aa: CASSSPGLGGTQYF; cdr3_nt: TGTGCCAGCAGTTCTCCGGGACTAGGTGGTACGCAGTATTTT
j_call: TRBJ2-7; clone_size: .; d_call: .; v_call: TRBV11-2; cdr3_aa: CASSLVRGGEQYF; cdr3_nt: TGTGCCAGCAGCTTAGTCAGGGGTGGCGAGCAGTACTTC